Following are 24 T cell receptor beta chains from one sample sequenced in a study of cytomegalovirus exposure and HLA in healthy donors. PCR employed 60 Vbeta and 13 Jbeta primers. Data came from immunoSEQ multiplex PCR; TCRdb stores just in-frame clones and leaves some out. The table includes 70,000 or so clones, around 70% detected once. Sequenced sample: PBMCs. These receptors all come from a woman in her twenties or thirties in good health and CMV-seronegative.

The chain has TRBV9 and TRBJ2-3; no definite D call. Trimming shortened V by 0 bases and J by 5 bases, and 4 bases separated the two germline ends. From germline, CDR1 is SGDLS and CDR2 YYNGEE. This CDR3 comprises 12 residues. The CDR3 region is CASSVVEDTQYF. CDR3 nucleotide sequence: TGTGCCAGCAGCGTAGTAGAAGATACGCAGTATTTT.

The V and J genes are TRBV28 and TRBJ1-4; D not certain. The CDR3 runs to 15 residues. With 4 bases removed from V and 10 bases from J, the gap between germline ends came to 19 bases. The germline V gene has CDR1 MDHEN and CDR2 SYDVKM. The CDR3 nucleotides are TGTGCCAGCAGTTATGTCGGGGAGTCGGGTGGAAAACTGTTTTTT. Translating it yields CASSYVGESGGKLFF. Complete variable domain (other parts from reference TRBV28 and TRBJ1-4): DVKVTQSSRYLVKRTGEKVFLECVQDMDHENMFWYRQDPGLGLRLIYFSYDVKMKEKGDIPEGYSVSREKKERFSLILESASTNQTSMYLCASSYVGESGGKLFFGSGTQLSVL.

V usage is TRBV7-2 and J usage is TRBJ1-5, with unresolved D. V was pared by 3 bases and J by 6 bases, with 9 bases between. Looked up from germline, CDR1 is SGHTA and CDR2 is FQGNSA. The CDR3 spans 13 residues. The CDR3 region has the DNA TGTGCCAGCAGCTTTACGGGGAGTCAGCCCCAGCATTTT. Encoded protein: CASSFTGSQPQHF.

This clone was seen a handful of times. The rearrangement links TRBV4-2 to TRBJ1-1; 7 bases map to TRBD1. Germline values: CDR1 LGHNA, CDR2 YNFKEQ. With 0 bases clipped from V and 5 bases from J, the junction kept 6 bases outside the gene matches. CDR3 length equals 15 residues. The CDR3 loop reads CASSQDPGGRTEAFF. The CDR3 coding sequence is TGTGCCAGCAGCCAAGATCCAGGGGGGCGGACTGAAGCTTTCTTT.

The gene calls are TRBV11-2 and TRBJ2-7; D possibly corresponds to TRBD2 (5 bases). The CDR3 runs to 14 residues. Germline lookup yields CDR1 SGHAT and CDR2 FQNNGV. The V gene lost 1 base and the J gene lost 3 bases, with 10 bases spanning the gap. CDR3 DNA: TGTGCCAGCAGCTTAGGGTCAGGAGGCTACGAGCAGTACTTC. The encoded protein is CASSLGSGGYEQYF.

This chain connects TRBV30 to TRBJ1-5; a possible D gene is TRBD1 (6 bases). V gave up 3 bases and J gave up 4 bases, with 10 bases separating them. This CDR3 is 13 amino acids long. Germline lookup yields CDR1 GTSNPN and CDR2 SVGIG (reference sequence). CDR3: CAWSYRANQPQHF. In nucleotides, the CDR3 is TGTGCCTGGAGCTACAGGGCGAATCAGCCCCAGCATTTT.

The V and J genes are TRBV6-5 and TRBJ1-4; possibly TRBD1 for D (5 bases). CDR3 size: 15 residues. The germline V gene has CDR1 MNHEY and CDR2 SVGAGI. V was trimmed by 6 bases and J by 0 bases, leaving 11 bases between them. CDR3 sequence (DNA): TGTGCCAGCAGGTCAGGGCCTGCAACTAATGAAAAACTGTTTTTT. Protein product: CASRSGPATNEKLFF.

The chain carries TRBV7-2 and TRBJ1-2; unclear D gene. This CDR3 is built from 13 residues. Germline V gives CDR1 SGHTA, CDR2 FQGNSA. Deletions cut 5 bases from V and 0 bases from J, with 7 bases between. Here the CDR3 reads CASSPRTNYGYTF. CDR3 nucleotide sequence: TGTGCCAGCAGCCCCAGGACTAACTATGGCTACACCTTC.

The CDR3 reads CASSVGWTGTNEKLFF. For the CDR3, the DNA is TGCGCCAGCAGTGTAGGTTGGACAGGGACTAATGAAAAACTGTTTTTT. V usage is TRBV10-2 and J usage is TRBJ1-4; 8 bases match TRBD1. The V segment lost 4 bases and the J segment 2 bases; nucleotides outside the gene matches: 6. The CDR3 has 16 amino acids. CDR1 and CDR2 from the germline V gene are WSHSY and SAAADI.

This clone turned up a few times. The chain is built from TRBV5-6 and TRBJ1-6; D remains unclear. Trimming left V 0 bases short and J 8 bases short, with 12 bases between. CDR3 length: 15 residues. Germline V gene data show CDR1 as SGHDT and CDR2 as YYEEEE. As DNA, the CDR3 is TGTGCCAGCAGCTTGGTTCGGGTCCTGGATTCACCCCTCCACTTT. Translated, it gives CASSLVRVLDSPLHF.

The CDR3 sequence is CAWSDSLSPLHF. CDR3 nucleotides: TGTGCCTGGAGTGACTCGCTTTCACCCCTCCACTTT. The rearrangement links TRBV30 to TRBJ1-6; D is undetermined. This CDR3 has 12 residues. Germline V gives CDR1 GTSNPN, CDR2 SVGIG (reference sequence). Trimming removed 1 base at V and 9 bases at J, with 7 bases between.

The chain recombines TRBV5-1 with TRBJ1-2, with 8 bases aligning to TRBD1. This CDR3 is built from 15 residues. Germline V lookup: CDR1 SGHRS, CDR2 YFSETQ. V shed 0 bases, J shed 7 bases, and the junction held 8 bases outside the gene matches. CDR3 amino acids: CASSLDSGTGGGYTF. As DNA, the CDR3 is TGCGCCAGCAGCTTGGATTCGGGGACAGGCGGTGGCTACACCTTC.

The V and J genes are TRBV2 and TRBJ2-5; D is unclear. In germline, CDR1 is SNHLY, CDR2 FYNNEI. Trimming took 5 bases from V and 2 from J, leaving 3 bases between them. The CDR3 covers 11 residues. In DNA, the CDR3 is TGTGCCAGCAGTTATCAAGAGACCCAGTACTTC. This sequence encodes CASSYQETQYF.

A single count supports this clone. V is TRBV5-1 and J is TRBJ2-3, with 11 bases lining up with TRBD1. CDR1 and CDR2 (germline): SGHRS, YFSETQ. Trimming took 3 bases from V and 2 from J; bases not matched to a gene: 2. The CDR3 length is 15 residues. The CDR3 protein is CASSSGQGATDTQYF. The CDR3 bases are TGCGCCAGCAGCTCCGGACAGGGGGCCACAGATACGCAGTATTTT.

This chain uses TRBV5-4 with TRBJ2-5, with TRBD2 matching 8 bases. CDR3 length equals 16 residues. The germline gives CDR1 SGHNT, CDR2 YYREEE (reference sequence). Losses at the gene ends were 0 bases for V and 1 base for J; bases not matched to a gene: 5. CDR3 amino acids: CASSLAGGGPQETQYF. DNA of the CDR3: TGTGCCAGCAGCTTGGCCGGCGGGGGGCCCCAAGAGACCCAGTACTTC.

This clone was detected a few times. The chain employs TRBV5-1 and TRBJ1-4; 7 bases fit TRBD1. This CDR3 is built from 16 residues. CDR1 and CDR2 from the germline V gene are SGHRS and YFSETQ. Trimming took 3 bases from V and 7 from J; bases not matched to a gene: 12. In nucleotides, the CDR3 is TGCGCCAGCAGCTCACAAAAGACAGGGCCTCGTGAAAAACTGTTTTTT. It encodes CASSSQKTGPREKLFF.

The chain joins TRBV2 to TRBJ2-1; 12 bases map to TRBD2. Germline loops: CDR1 SNHLY, CDR2 FYNNEI. The CDR3 is 15 amino acids. V gave up 5 bases and J gave up 5 bases; unmatched junction bases: 4. CDR3 bases: TGTGCCAGCAGTCTGACTAGCGGGGGCAACAATGAGCAGTTCTTC. It is translated as CASSLTSGGNNEQFF.

This chain links TRBV25-1 with TRBJ1-1, with D tentatively TRBD1 (5 bases). Germline values: CDR1 MGHDK, CDR2 SYGVNS. V lost 4 bases to trimming and J lost 1 base, with 10 bases between them. CDR3 length equals 14 residues. The CDR3 sequence is CASSGAGWNTEAFF. CDR3 DNA: TGTGCCAGCAGTGGGGCAGGGTGGAACACTGAAGCTTTCTTT.

The V and J genes are TRBV7-9 and TRBJ2-5, with 9 bases aligning to TRBD1. The ends lost 0 bases at V and 2 bases at J; junction bases unmatched: 7. The CDR3 runs 17 residues. CDR1 is SEHNR and CDR2 is FQNEAQ in the germline V gene (reference sequence). For the CDR3, the DNA is TGTGCCAGCAGCTTAGCGGACAGGGGAAGGGCTCAAGAGACCCAGTACTTC. It encodes CASSLADRGRAQETQYF.

V usage is TRBV4-1 and J usage is TRBJ2-1, with D possibly TRBD1 on 5 matching bases. Trimming cost V 4 bases and J 2 bases, with 12 bases left between them. Germline V CDR1 and CDR2: MGHRA, YSYEKL. This CDR3 comprises 15 residues. The CDR3 coding sequence is TGCGCCAGCAGCCTCCTGACAGTGCCCTACAATGAGCAGTTCTTC. Its translation is CASSLLTVPYNEQFF.

The chain couples TRBV15 to TRBJ2-5; 7 nucleotides align to TRBD1. In germline, CDR1 is LNHNV, CDR2 YYDKDF (reference sequence). The CDR3 length is 17 residues. V lost 3 bases to trimming and J lost 0 bases; unmatched junction nucleotides: 10. The CDR3 coding sequence is TGTGCCACCAGCAGGTCTTACAGGGGAACGTACCAAGAGACCCAGTACTTC. This translates into CATSRSYRGTYQETQYF.

V is TRBV5-1 and J is TRBJ1-6; D is perhaps TRBD1 (5 bases). There are 14 residues in the CDR3. V was cut by 4 bases and J by 5 bases, with 10 bases left in between. CDR1 and CDR2 from the germline V gene are SGHRS and YFSETQ. The CDR3 coding sequence is TGCGCCAGCAGCGCGGGACGAGATAATTCACCCCTCCACTTT. Encoded protein: CASSAGRDNSPLHF.

The table lists this clone with a few counts. The CDR3 loop reads CASSEHEGLEAFF. The CDR3 DNA is TGTGCCAGCAGTGAACACGAGGGCCTTGAAGCTTTCTTT. The rearrangement joins TRBV6-1 to TRBJ1-1, with D unresolved. The germline V gene encodes CDR1 MNHNS and CDR2 SASEGT. This CDR3 is built from 13 residues. V lost 2 bases, J lost 7 bases, and 11 bases lay in between.

V gene TRBV4-2 combines with J gene TRBJ1-2; 9 bases line up with TRBD1. The germline CDR1 and CDR2 sequences are LGHNA and YNFKEQ. V was pared by 1 base and J by 8 bases, with 11 bases of the junction left unmatched. The length of the CDR3 is 16 residues. The CDR3 nucleotides are TGTGCCAGCAGCCAAGCAACTATAGGACAGGGGCGCGGCTACACCTTC. Translation gives CASSQATIGQGRGYTF.